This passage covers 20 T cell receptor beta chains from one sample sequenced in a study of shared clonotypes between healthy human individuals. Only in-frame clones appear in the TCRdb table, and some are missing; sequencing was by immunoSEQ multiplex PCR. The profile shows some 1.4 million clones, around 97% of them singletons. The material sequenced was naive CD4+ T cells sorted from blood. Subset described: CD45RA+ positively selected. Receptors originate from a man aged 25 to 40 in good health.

As DNA, the CDR3 is TGTGCCAGCGATAATAGGTACAACACTGAAGCTTTCTTT. Its translation is CASDNRYNTEAFF. The chain links TRBV6-1 to TRBJ1-1, with D unresolved. There are 13 residues in the CDR3. Germline lookup yields CDR1 MNHNS and CDR2 SASEGT. V lost 8 bases and J lost 2, with 12 bases in between.

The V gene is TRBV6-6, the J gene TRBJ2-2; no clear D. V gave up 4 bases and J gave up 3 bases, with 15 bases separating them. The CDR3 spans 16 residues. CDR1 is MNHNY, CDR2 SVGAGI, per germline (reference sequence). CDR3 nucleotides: TGTGCCAGCAGTTTAAAGGGAAGAGGATACACCGGGGAGCTGTTTTTT. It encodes CASSLKGRGYTGELFF.

CDR3 coding DNA: TGTGCCAGCAGCGCCAGAACCGGGAACGTAAGTCCCGGGGAGCTGTTTTTT. This encodes CASSARTGNVSPGELFF. The V and J genes are TRBV9 and TRBJ2-2; D might be TRBD2 (5 bases). Germline lookup yields CDR1 SGDLS and CDR2 YYNGEE. The germline V and J ends were trimmed by 3 bases and 6 bases, with 21 bases remaining between them. CDR3 length: 17 residues.

The CDR3 DNA follows: TGCGCCAGCAGCGCCCCAAGCTACAATGAGCAGTTCTTC. It codes for CASSAPSYNEQFF. The chain uses TRBV5-1 and TRBJ2-1; D is unresolved. This CDR3 is built from 13 residues. Trimming removed 4 bases at V and 3 bases at J, with 8 bases between. Germline CDR1 is SGHRS and CDR2 is YFSETQ.

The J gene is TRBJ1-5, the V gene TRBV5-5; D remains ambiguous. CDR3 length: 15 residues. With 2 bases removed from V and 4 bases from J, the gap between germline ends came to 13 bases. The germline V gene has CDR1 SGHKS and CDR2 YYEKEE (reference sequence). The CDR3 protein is CASSFVDPSNQPQHF. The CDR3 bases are TGTGCCAGCAGCTTTGTGGACCCATCTAATCAGCCCCAGCATTTT.

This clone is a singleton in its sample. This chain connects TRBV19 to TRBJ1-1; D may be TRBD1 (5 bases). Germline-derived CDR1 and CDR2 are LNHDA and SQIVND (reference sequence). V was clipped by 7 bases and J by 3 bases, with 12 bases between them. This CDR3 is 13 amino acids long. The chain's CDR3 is CASTRDRYTEAFF. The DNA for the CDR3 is TGTGCCAGTACCCGGGACCGTTACACTGAAGCTTTCTTT.

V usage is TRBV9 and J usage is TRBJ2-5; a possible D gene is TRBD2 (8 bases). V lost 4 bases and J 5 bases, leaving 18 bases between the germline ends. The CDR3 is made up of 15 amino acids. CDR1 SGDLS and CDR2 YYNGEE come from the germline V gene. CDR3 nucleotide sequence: TGTGCCAGCAGCCCGGGAGGGGGCTACATGGAGACCCAGTACTTC. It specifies CASSPGGGYMETQYF.

CDR3 region: CASSPPEYQETQYF. The DNA of the CDR3 is TGTGCCAGCTCACCGCCGGAGTACCAAGAGACCCAGTACTTC. The chain carries TRBV18 and TRBJ2-5, with D uncertain. The V gene's germline CDR1 is KGHSH and CDR2 LQKENI. This CDR3 contains 14 residues. V lost 3 bases and J 0 bases, leaving 8 bases between the germline ends.

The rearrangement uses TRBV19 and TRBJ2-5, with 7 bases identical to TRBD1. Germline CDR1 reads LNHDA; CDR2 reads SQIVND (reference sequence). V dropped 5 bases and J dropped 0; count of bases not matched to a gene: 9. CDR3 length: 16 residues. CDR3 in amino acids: CASSLNRDSYQETQYF. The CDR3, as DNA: TGTGCCAGTAGTCTCAACCGGGACAGCTACCAAGAGACCCAGTACTTC.

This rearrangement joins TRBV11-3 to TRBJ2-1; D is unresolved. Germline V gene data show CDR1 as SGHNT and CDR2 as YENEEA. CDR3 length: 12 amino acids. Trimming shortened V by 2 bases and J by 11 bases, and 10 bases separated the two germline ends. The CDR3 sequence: CASSLTGNKQFF. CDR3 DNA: TGTGCCAGCAGCTTAACTGGGAATAAGCAGTTCTTC.

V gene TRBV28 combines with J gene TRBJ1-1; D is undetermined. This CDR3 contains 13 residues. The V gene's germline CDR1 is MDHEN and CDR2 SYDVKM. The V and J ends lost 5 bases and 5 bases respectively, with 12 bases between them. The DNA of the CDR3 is TGTGCCAGCAGTCACCTCCTGGAAACTGAAGCTTTCTTT. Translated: CASSHLLETEAFF.

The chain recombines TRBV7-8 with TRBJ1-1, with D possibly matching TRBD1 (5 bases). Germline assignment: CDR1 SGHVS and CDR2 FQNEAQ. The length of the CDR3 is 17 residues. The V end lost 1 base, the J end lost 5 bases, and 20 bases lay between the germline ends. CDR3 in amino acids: CASSLVQGLGLRTEAFF. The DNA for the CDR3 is TGTGCCAGCAGCTTAGTTCAGGGTTTGGGTTTGAGAACTGAAGCTTTCTTT.

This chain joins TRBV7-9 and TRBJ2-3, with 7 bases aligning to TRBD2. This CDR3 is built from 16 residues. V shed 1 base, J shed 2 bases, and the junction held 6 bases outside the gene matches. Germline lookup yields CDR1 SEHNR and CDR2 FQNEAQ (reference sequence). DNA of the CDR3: TGTGCCAGCAGCTTAGGGTCTAGCGGTTACACAGATACGCAGTATTTT. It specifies CASSLGSSGYTDTQYF. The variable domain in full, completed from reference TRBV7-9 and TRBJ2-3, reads DTGVSQNPRHKITKRGQNVTFRCDPISEHNRLYWYRQTLGQGPEFLTYFQNEAQLEKSRLLSDRFSAERPKGSFSTLEIQRTEQGDSAMYLCASSLGSSGYTDTQYFGPGTRLTVL.

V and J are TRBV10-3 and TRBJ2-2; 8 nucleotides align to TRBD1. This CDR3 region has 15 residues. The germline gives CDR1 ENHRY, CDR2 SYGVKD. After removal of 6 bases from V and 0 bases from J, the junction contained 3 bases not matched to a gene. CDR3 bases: TGTGCCATCAGGCCGGACAGGGCGAACACCGGGGAGCTGTTTTTT. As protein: CAIRPDRANTGELFF.

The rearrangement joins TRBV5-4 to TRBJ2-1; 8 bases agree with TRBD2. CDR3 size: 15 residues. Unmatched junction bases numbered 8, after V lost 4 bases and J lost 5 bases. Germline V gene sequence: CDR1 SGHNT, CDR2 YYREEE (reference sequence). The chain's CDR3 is CASSMALAEHNEQFF. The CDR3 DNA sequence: TGTGCCAGCAGCATGGCACTAGCGGAACACAATGAGCAGTTCTTC.

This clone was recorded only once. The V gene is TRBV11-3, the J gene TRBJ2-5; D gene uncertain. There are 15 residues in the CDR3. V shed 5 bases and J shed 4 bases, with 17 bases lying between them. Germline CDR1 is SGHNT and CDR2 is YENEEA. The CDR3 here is CASSDSQGPGETQYF. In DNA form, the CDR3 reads TGTGCCAGCAGCGATTCCCAAGGACCAGGAGAGACCCAGTACTTC.

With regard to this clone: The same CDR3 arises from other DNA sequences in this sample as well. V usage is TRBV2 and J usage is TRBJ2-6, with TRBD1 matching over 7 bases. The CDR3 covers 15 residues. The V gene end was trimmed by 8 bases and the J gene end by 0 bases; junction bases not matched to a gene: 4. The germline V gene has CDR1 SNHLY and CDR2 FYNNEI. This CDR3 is CASRGGLSGANVLTF. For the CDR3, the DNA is TGTGCCAGCCGAGGGGGCCTCTCTGGGGCCAACGTCCTGACTTTC.

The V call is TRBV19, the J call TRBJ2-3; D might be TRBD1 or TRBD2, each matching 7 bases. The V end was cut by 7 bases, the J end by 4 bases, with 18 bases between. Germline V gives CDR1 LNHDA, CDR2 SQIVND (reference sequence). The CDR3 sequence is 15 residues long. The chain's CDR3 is CASKLAERGPDTQYF. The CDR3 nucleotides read TGTGCCAGTAAGCTAGCGGAGAGGGGGCCAGATACGCAGTATTTT.

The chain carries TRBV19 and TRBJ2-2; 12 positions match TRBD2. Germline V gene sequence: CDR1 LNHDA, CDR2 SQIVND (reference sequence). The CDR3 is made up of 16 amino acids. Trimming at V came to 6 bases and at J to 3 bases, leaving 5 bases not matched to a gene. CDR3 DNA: TGTGCCAGTAGAAAAGGACTAGCGGGGTACACCGGGGAGCTGTTTTTT. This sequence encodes CASRKGLAGYTGELFF.

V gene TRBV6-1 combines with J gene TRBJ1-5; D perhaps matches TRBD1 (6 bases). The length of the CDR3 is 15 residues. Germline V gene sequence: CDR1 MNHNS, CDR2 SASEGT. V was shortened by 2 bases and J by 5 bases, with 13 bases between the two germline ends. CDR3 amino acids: CASSEIWGQHQPQHF. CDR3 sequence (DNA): TGTGCCAGCAGTGAAATCTGGGGGCAGCATCAGCCCCAGCATTTT.